This TCR beta chain was recorded in a study of patients and donors after allogeneic stem cell transplantation. TCRdb recomputed calls from the RT-PCR reads with MiXCR, one row per CDR3 protein. The repertoire has approximately 220,000 distinct CDR3 sequences, about 37% of them found once; the top ten carry roughly 10%. The length of the CDR3 is 16 residues. The germline gives CDR1 WSHSY, CDR2 SAAADI. Unmatched junction bases numbered 8, after V lost 3 bases and J lost 4 bases. The source material was blood, either unsorted or a sorted T cell fraction (not recorded which). This TCR was recovered from a human donor who was either an allogeneic HSCT recipient or a stem cell or donor lymphocyte infusion donor (not recorded which). It is not recorded whose cells these are; they may come from a transplant donor. The rearrangement links TRBV10-2 to TRBJ2-3; 9 bases are shared with TRBD2. CDR3 sequence (DNA): TGCGCCAGCAGTGACTCGCGGGGGGGCCAGGCAGATACGCAGTATTTT. It yields the protein CASSDSRGGQADTQYF.